A single T cell receptor (beta chain) is shown here with its context. The data were taken from a study of blood T cell repertoires in COVID-19. Background on the study: Both acute and convalescent COVID-19 samples were obtained from the United States, Italy and Spain.

Sequencing was performed with immunoSEQ multiplex PCR; in TCRdb, only in-frame clones are kept and a portion is missing. The sample includes roughly 100,000 clones, approximately 79% seen only once; the top ten take about a sixth. The receptor was derived from a woman older than 75 with active or convalescent COVID-19. The sequenced sample consisted of peripheral blood.

CDR3: CASSQPGQGYEKLFF. In DNA, the CDR3 is TGTGCCAGCTCACAACCGGGACAGGGGTATGAAAAACTGTTTTTT. V is TRBV18 and J is TRBJ1-4; 10 nucleotides match TRBD1. Germline V gives CDR1 KGHSH, CDR2 LQKENI. The V segment lost 4 bases and the J segment 6 bases; nucleotides outside the gene matches: 5. The CDR3 runs to 15 residues. Full variable domain (missing parts from reference TRBV18 and TRBJ1-4): NAGVMQNPRHLVRRRGQEARLRCSPMKGHSHVYWYRQLPEEGLKFMVYLQKENIIDESGMPKERFSAEFPKEGPSILRIQQVVRGDSAAYFCASSQPGQGYEKLFFGSGTQLSVL.